The entry below describes one TCR beta chain. A quantity of about 0.45 to 1 ug RNA underwent reverse transcription using random hexamers. Amplification of TCR beta CDR3 by immunoSEQ multiplex PCR spanned 54 Vbeta and 13 Jbeta. TCRdb passed the immunoSEQ multiplex PCR reads through MiXCR, listing each CDR3 protein once. The sample includes 150,000 to 200,000 distinct CDR3 sequences, approximately 95% of them seen just once. The T cells that were sequenced for TCR beta were CD8+ and CD4+ cells from blood. This entry comes from a study of CD8 T cells in Susac syndrome. The TCR originated in a human donor with multiple sclerosis. The sample was CD8+ T cells from PBMCs.

CDR3 sequence reads: CSARYGLSSPLHF. Here the CDR3 DNA reads TGCAGTGCTAGATACGGGCTAAGCTCACCCCTCCACTTT. This chain uses TRBV20-1 with TRBJ1-6; D remains unclear. Germline CDR1 reads DFQATT; CDR2 reads SNEGSKA (reference sequence). Trimming stripped 2 bases from V and 10 bases from J, with 12 bases between. The CDR3 spans 13 residues.